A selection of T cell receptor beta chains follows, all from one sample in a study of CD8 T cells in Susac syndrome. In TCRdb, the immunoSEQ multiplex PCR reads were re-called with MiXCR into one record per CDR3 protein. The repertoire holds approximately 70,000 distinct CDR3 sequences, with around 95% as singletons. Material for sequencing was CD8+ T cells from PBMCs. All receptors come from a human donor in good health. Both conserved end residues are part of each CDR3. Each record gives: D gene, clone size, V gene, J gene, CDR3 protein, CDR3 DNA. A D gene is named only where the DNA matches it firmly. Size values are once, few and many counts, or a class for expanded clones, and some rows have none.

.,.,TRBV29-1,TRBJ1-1,CSVIAGADTEAFF,TGCAGCGTTATTGCAGGGGCGGACACTGAAGCTTTCTTT
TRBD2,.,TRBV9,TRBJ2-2,CASSPGVAGEDTGELFF,TGTGCCAGCAGCCCCGGGGTAGCGGGGGAGGACACCGGGGAGCTGTTTTTT
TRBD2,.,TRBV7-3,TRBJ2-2,CASSPSGGVNTGELFF,TGTGCCAGCAGCCCTAGCGGGGGGGTGAACACCGGGGAGCTGTTTTTT
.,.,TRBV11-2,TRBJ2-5,CASSLEVGLGETQYF,TGTGCCAGCAGCTTAGAGGTGGGCCTCGGAGAGACCCAGTACTTC
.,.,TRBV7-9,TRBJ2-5,CASSSPDSSNWETQYF,TGTGCCAGCAGCTCCCCGGACTCCAGCAATTGGGAGACCCAGTACTTC
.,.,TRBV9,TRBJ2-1,CASSVGRAGDEQFF,TGTGCCAGCAGCGTAGGTAGGGCTGGGGATGAGCAGTTCTTC
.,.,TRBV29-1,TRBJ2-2,CSVEEGAAGELFF,TGCAGCGTTGAAGAAGGGGCGGCCGGGGAGCTGTTTTTT
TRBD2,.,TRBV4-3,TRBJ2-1,CASRVGTSGIDEQFF,TGCGCCAGCAGAGTAGGGACTAGCGGGATAGATGAGCAGTTCTTC
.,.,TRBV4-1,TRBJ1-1,CASSHLIQNTEAFF,TGCGCCAGCAGCCACCTGATACAGAACACTGAAGCTTTCTTT
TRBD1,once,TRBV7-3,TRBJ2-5,CASSPGQGQTQYF,TGTGCCAGCAGCCCCGGACAGGGACAGACCCAGTACTTC
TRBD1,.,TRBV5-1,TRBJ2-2,CASSPGGQGLVKAGELFF,TGCGCCAGCAGCCCGGGCGGACAGGGGCTTGTAAAGGCCGGGGAGCTGTTTTTT
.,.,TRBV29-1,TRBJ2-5,CSAGRPGLSETQYF,TGCAGCGCCGGCCGGCCAGGGCTCTCGGAGACCCAGTACTTC
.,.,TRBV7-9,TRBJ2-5,CASSQTSFQETQYF,TGTGCCAGCAGCCAGACTAGTTTCCAAGAGACCCAGTACTTC
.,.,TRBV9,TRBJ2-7,CASSLGQNYEQYF,TGTGCCAGCAGTCTCGGCCAGAACTACGAGCAGTACTTC